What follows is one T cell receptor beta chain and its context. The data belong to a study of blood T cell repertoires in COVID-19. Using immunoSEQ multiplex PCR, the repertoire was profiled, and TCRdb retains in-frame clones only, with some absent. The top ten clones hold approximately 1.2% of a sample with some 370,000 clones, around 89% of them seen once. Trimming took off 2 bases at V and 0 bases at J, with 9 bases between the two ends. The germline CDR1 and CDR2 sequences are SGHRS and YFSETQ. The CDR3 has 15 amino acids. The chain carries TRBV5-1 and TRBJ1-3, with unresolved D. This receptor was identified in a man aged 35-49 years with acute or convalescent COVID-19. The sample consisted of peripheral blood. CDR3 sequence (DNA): TGCGCCAGCAGCTTAACTTTCGGCTCTGGAAACACCATATATTTT. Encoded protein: CASSLTFGSGNTIYF. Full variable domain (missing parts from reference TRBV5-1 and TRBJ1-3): KAGVTQTPRYLIKTRGQQVTLSCSPISGHRSVSWYQQTPGQGLQFLFEYFSETQRNKGNFPGRFSGRQFSNSRSEMNVSTLELGDSALYLCASSLTFGSGNTIYFGEGSWLTVV.